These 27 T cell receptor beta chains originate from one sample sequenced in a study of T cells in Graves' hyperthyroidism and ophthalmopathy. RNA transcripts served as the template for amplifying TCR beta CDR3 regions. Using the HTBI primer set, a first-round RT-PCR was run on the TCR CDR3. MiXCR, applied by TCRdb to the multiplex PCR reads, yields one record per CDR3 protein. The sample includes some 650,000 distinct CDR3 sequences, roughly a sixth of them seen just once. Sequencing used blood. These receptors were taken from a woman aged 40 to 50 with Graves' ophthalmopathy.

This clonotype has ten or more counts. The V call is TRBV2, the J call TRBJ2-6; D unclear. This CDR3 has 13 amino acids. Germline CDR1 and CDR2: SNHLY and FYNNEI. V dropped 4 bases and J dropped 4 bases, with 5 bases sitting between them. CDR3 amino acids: CASSVSGANVLTF. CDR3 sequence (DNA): TGTGCCAGCAGTGTCTCCGGGGCCAACGTCCTGACTTTC.

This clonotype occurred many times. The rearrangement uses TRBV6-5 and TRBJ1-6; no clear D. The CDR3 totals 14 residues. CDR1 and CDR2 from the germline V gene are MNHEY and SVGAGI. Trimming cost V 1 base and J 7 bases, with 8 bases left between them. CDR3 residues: CASSYYVTNSPLHF. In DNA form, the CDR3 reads TGTGCCAGCAGTTACTACGTTACAAATTCACCCCTCCACTTT.

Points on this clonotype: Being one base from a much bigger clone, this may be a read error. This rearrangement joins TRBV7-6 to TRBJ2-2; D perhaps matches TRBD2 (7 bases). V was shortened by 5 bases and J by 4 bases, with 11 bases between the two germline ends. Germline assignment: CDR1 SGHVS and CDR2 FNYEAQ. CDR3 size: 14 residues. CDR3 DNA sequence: TGTGCCAGCAGCCGGGGGGCAACCACCGGGGAGCTGTTTTTT. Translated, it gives CASSRGATTGELFF.

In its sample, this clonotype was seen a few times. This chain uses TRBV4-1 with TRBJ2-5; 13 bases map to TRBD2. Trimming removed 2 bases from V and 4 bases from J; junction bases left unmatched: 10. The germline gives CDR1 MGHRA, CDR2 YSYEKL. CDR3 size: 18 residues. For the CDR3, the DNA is TGCGCCAGCAGCCAACCTACCCCGGGACTAGCGGGGAGAGAGACCCAGTACTTC. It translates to CASSQPTPGLAGRETQYF.

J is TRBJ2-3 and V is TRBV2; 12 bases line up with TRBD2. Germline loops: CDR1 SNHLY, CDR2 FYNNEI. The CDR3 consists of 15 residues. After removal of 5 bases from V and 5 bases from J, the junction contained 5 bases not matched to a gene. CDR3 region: CASSLAGGPRDTQYF. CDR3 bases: TGTGCCAGCAGTCTAGCGGGGGGGCCGAGAGATACGCAGTATTTT.

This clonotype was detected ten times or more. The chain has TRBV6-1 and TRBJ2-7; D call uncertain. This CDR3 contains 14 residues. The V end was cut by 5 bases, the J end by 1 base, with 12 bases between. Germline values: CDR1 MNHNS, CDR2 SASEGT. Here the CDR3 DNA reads TGTGCCAGCAGTAAGAGTTATGGATCCTACGAGCAGTACTTC. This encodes CASSKSYGSYEQYF.

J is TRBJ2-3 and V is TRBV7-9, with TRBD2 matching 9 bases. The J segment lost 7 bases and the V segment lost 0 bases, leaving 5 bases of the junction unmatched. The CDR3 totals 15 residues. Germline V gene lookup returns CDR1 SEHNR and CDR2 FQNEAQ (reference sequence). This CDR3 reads CASSLASGRGYTQYF. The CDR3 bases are TGTGCCAGCAGCTTAGCTAGCGGGAGAGGATATACGCAGTATTTT.

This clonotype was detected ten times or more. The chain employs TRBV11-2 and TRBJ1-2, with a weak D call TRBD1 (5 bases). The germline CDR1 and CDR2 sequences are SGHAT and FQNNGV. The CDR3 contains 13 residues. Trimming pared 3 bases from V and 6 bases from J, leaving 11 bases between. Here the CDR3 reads CASSLDGTDGYTF. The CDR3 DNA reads TGTGCCAGCAGCTTGGACGGGACGGATGGCTACACCTTC.

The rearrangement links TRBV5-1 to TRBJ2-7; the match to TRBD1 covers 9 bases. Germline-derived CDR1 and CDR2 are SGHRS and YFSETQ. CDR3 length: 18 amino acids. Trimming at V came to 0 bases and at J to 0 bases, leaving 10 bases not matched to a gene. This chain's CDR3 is CASSLATRTGGLSYEQYF. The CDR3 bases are TGCGCCAGCAGCTTGGCTACACGAACAGGGGGCCTCTCCTACGAGCAGTACTTC.

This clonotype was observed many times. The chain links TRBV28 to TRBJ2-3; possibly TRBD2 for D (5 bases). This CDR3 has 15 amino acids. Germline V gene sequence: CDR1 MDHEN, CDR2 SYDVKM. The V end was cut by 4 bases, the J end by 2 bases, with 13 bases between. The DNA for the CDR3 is TGTGCCAGCAGTTCAACCGGGATTTACACAGATACGCAGTATTTT. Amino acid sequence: CASSSTGIYTDTQYF.

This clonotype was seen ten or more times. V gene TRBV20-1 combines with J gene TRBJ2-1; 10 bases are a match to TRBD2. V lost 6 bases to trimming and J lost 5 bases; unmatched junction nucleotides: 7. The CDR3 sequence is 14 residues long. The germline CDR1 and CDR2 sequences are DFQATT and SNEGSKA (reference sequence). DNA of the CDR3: TGCAGTGCGACCTCGGGACTAGCGCACAATGAGCAGTTCTTC. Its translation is CSATSGLAHNEQFF.

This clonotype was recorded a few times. CDR3: CASAGGQAINEKLFF. The CDR3 coding sequence is TGTGCCAGCGCTGGGGGACAGGCGATTAATGAAAAACTGTTTTTT. The V and J genes are TRBV7-2 and TRBJ1-4, with 8 bases that match TRBD1. Germline-derived CDR1 and CDR2 are SGHTA and FQGNSA. This CDR3 region has 15 residues. V shed 8 bases, J shed 4 bases, and the junction held 9 bases outside the gene matches.

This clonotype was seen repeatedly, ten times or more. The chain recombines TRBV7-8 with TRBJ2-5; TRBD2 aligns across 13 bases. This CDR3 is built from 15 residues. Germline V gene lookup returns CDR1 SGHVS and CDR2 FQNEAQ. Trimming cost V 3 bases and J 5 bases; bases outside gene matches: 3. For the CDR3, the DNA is TGTGCCAGCAGCTTGACTAGCGGGAGGAGGGAGACCCAGTACTTC. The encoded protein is CASSLTSGRRETQYF. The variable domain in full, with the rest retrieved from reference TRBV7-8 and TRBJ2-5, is GAGVSQSPRYKVAKRGQDVALRCDPISGHVSLFWYQQALGQGPEFLTYFQNEAQLDKSGLPSDRFFAERPEGSVSTLKIQRTQQEDSAVYLCASSLTSGRRETQYFGPGTRLLVL.

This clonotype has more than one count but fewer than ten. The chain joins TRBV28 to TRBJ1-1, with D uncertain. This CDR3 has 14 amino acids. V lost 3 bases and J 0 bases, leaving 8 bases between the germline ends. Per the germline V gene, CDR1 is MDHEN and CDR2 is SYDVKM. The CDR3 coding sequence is TGTGCCAGCAGTTTGATGTCCTTGAACACTGAAGCTTTCTTT. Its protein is CASSLMSLNTEAFF.

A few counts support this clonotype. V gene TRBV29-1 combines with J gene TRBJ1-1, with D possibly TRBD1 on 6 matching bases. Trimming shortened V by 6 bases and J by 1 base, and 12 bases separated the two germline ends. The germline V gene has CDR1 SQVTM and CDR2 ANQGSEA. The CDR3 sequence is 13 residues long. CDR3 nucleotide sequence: TGCAGCGTATCGGGGGCAGGGAACACTGAAGCTTTCTTT. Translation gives CSVSGAGNTEAFF.

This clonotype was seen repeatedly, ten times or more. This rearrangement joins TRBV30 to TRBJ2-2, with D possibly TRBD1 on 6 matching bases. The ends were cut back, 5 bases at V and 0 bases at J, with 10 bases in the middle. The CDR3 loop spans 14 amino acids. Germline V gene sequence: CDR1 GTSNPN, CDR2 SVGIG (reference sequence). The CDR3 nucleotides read TGTGCCTGGGTACAGGGACCGAACACCGGGGAGCTGTTTTTT. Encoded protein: CAWVQGPNTGELFF.

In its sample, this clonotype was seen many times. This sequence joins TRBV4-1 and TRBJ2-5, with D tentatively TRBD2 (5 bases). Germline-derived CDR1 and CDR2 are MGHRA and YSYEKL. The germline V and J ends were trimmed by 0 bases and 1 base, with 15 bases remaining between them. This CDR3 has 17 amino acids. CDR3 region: CASSQDGLSVFQETQYF. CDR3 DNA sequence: TGCGCCAGCAGCCAAGATGGGCTTAGCGTATTCCAAGAGACCCAGTACTTC.

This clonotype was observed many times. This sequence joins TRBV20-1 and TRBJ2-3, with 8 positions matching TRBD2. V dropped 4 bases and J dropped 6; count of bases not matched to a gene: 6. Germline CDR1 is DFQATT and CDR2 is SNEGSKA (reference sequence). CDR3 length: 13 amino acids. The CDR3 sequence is CSAMGTSLDTQYF. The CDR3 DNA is TGCAGTGCTATGGGGACTAGTCTGGATACGCAGTATTTT.

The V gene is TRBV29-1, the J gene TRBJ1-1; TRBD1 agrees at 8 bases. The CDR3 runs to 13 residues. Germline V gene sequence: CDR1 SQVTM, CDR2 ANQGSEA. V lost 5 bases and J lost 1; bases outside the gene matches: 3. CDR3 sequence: CSVLQGGNTEAFF. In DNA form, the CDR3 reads TGCAGCGTTTTACAGGGGGGGAACACTGAAGCTTTCTTT.

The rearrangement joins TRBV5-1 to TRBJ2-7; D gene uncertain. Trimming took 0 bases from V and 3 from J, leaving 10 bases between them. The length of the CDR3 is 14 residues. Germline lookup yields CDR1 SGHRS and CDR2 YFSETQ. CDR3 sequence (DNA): TGCGCCAGCAGCTTGGGACAATCTGTCTACGAGCAGTACTTC. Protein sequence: CASSLGQSVYEQYF.

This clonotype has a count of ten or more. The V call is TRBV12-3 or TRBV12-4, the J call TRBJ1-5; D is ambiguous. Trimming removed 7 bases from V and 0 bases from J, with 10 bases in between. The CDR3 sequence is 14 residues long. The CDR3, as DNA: TGTGCCAGCACCCAACTTGGTAGCAATCAGCCCCAGCATTTT. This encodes CASTQLGSNQPQHF.

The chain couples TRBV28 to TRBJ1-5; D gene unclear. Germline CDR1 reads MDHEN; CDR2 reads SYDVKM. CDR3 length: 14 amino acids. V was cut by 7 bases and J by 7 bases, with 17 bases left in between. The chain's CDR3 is CASTSPLREQPQHF. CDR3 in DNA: TGTGCCAGCACCTCACCCCTAAGAGAGCAGCCCCAGCATTTT.

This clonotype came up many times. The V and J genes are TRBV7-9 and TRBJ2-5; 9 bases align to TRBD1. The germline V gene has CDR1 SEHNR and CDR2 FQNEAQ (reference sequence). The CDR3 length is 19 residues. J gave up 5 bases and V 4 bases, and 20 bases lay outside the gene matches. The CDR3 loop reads CASSSYPRRTGEWGETQYF. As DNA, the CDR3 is TGTGCCAGCAGCTCTTACCCACGACGGACAGGGGAATGGGGGGAGACCCAGTACTTC.

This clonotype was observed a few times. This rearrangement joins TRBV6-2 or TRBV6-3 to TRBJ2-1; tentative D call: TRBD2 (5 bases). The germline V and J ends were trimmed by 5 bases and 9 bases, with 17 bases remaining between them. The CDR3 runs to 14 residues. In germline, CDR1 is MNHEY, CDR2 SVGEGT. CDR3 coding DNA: TGTGCCAGCAGTGACCGGCTAGCCTCCAGTGAGCAGTTCTTC. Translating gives CASSDRLASSEQFF.

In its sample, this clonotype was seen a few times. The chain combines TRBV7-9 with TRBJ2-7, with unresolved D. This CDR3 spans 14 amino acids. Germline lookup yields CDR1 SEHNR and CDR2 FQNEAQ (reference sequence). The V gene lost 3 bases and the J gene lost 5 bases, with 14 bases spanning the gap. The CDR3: CASSFVARLDEQYF. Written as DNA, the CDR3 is TGTGCCAGCAGCTTTGTCGCCAGATTGGACGAGCAGTACTTC.

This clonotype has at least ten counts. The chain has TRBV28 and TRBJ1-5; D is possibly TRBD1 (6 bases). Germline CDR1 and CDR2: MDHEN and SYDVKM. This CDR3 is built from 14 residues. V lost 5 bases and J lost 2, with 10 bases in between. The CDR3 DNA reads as TGTGCCAGCAGTCCGGACAGCGGCAATCAGCCCCAGCATTTT. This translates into CASSPDSGNQPQHF.

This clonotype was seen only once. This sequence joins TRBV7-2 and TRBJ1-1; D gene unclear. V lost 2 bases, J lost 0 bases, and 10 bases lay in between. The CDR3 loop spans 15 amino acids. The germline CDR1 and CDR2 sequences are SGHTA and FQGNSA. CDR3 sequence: CASSLQVLMNTEAFF. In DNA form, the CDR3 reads TGTGCCAGCAGCTTACAAGTATTAATGAACACTGAAGCTTTCTTT.